This entry describes one T cell receptor beta chain. Its specific antigen is unknown. It has no much larger one-base neighbor in the sample; base qualities were not kept. Libraries came from the immunoSEQ multiplex PCR assay. This immuneACCESS table, as held by TCRdb, lists in-frame sequences with V and J called but not all clones. Of the missing ones, under half trace to an unresolved V gene in checked studies; the others have no known cause. The sample data list 18,000 or so clones, and roughly 80% of these were observed just once. Approximately 5.6% of the sample goes to the ten largest clones. This sample was included in a study of CD4+ T cells in melanoma (dated by TCRdb to the early 2020s). Background for the entire study: Neoantigen-specific CD4+ T cells in human melanoma were investigated in the study. What the study reported, not specific to this receptor: Neoantigen-specific CD4+ T cells were reported to be correlated with the function of CD8+ T cells, macrophages and B cells. Neoantigen-specific CD4+ T cells in melanoma were reported to have a range of differentiation states.

Patients with melanoma were used as donors. The CDR3 spans 13 residues, from the cysteine through the phenylalanine. The entry retains the CDR3 DNA only, 39 bases that are in frame from base 1. CDR1 and CDR2 are read off the germline V gene (reference sequence) as MNHNY and SVGAGI. The trim is 4 bases for V and 1 base for J, with a gap of 7 bases between the germline ends. Sequenced sample: cells from a culture (not recorded whether cultured in vitro). The receptor chain draws on TRBV6-6 and TRBJ1-1; no D segment can be confidently identified. The receptor comes from a human donor with melanoma. The CDR3 loop reads CASSLVANTEAFF. The sequence in DNA is TGTGCCAGCAGTTTGGTCGCGAACACTGAAGCTTTCTTT.